Below are 22 T cell receptor beta chains sequenced from a single sample in a study of blood T cell repertoires in COVID-19 (dated by TCRdb to 2019 to 2021). The method behind the library was the immunoSEQ multiplex PCR assay. In TCRdb, the immuneACCESS table is reduced to in-frame sequences with V and J assigned. These tables do not hold every clone; where another copy was compared, an unresolved V gene accounts for under half, and the others remain unexplained. Present in this sample are around 70,000 clones, around 78% of which were seen just once. The top ten clones comprise around 15% of the sample. The sample comprised peripheral blood. The receptors stem from a human donor in a cohort sampled during active COVID-19.

The chain joins TRBV6-6 to TRBJ1-3; D gene uncertain. The CDR3 is made up of 15 amino acids. Trimming removed 2 bases at V and 0 bases at J, with 8 bases between. Germline CDR1 reads MNHNY; CDR2 reads SVGAGI (reference sequence). The CDR3 region is CASSYGGSSGNTIYF. DNA of the CDR3: TGTGCCAGCAGTTACGGCGGATCCTCTGGAAACACCATATATTTT.

The gene calls are TRBV5-6 and TRBJ2-7, with D perhaps TRBD1 (6 bases). The V end was cut by 0 bases, the J end by 1 base, with 20 bases between. The CDR3 sequence is 18 residues long. CDR1 and CDR2 (germline): SGHDT, YYEEEE. CDR3 sequence (DNA): TGTGCCAGCAGCTTGGAGGGCCTGAGAGGGGGAGCGTCCTACGAGCAGTACTTC. This translates into CASSLEGLRGGASYEQYF.

This CDR3 is CASTSGGATNEKLFF. The CDR3 region has the DNA TGTGCCAGCACCTCGGGTGGTGCAACTAATGAAAAACTGTTTTTT. The V call is TRBV28, the J call TRBJ1-4; D unresolved. Germline V CDR1 and CDR2: MDHEN, SYDVKM. The CDR3 covers 15 residues. Trimming took off 7 bases at V and 0 bases at J, with 12 bases between the two ends.

This rearrangement joins TRBV4-1 to TRBJ1-1, with TRBD1 identical over 8 bases. Germline lookup yields CDR1 MGHRA and CDR2 YSYEKL. V lost 1 base to trimming and J lost 4 bases; unmatched junction nucleotides: 2. The CDR3 extends over 14 amino acids. The DNA for the CDR3 is TGCGCCAGCAGCCAAGTCCAGGGGGCCACTGAAGCTTTCTTT. Its translation: CASSQVQGATEAFF.

The V call is TRBV18, the J call TRBJ2-2, with 12 bases that match TRBD2. With 5 bases clipped from V and 3 bases from J, the junction kept 4 bases outside the gene matches. The CDR3 length is 16 residues. The germline V gene encodes CDR1 KGHSH and CDR2 LQKENI. The CDR3: CASSGLAGLDTGELFF. As DNA, the CDR3 is TGTGCCAGCTCAGGACTAGCGGGATTGGACACCGGGGAGCTGTTTTTT.

The J gene is TRBJ2-7, the V gene TRBV5-4, with D maybe TRBD1 (5 bases). In germline, CDR1 is SGHNT, CDR2 YYREEE (reference sequence). The CDR3 sequence is 15 residues long. V was cut by 0 bases and J by 3 bases, with 13 bases left in between. CDR3 region: CASSLAVIGDYEQYF. The CDR3 coding sequence is TGTGCCAGCAGCTTGGCCGTCATAGGGGACTACGAGCAGTACTTC.

J is TRBJ1-4 and V is TRBV6-5; D not resolved. In germline, CDR1 is MNHEY, CDR2 SVGAGI. The CDR3 is 13 amino acids. Trimming pared 5 bases from V and 7 bases from J, leaving 11 bases between. The chain's CDR3 is CASSRGQVEKLFF. Here the CDR3 DNA reads TGTGCCAGCAGTCGAGGGCAGGTTGAAAAACTGTTTTTT.

The chain uses TRBV23-1 and TRBJ1-2; D unresolved. TRBV23-1 is assigned to the ORF class and has an uncertain function. The CDR3 contains 15 residues. Trimming removed 8 bases from V and 13 bases from J, with 29 bases in between. CDR3 sequence reads: CASYRRWEPRLEATF. Written as DNA, the CDR3 is TGCGCCAGCTACCGTCGATGGGAACCCCGCCTGGAGGCCACCTTC.

Only one count was recorded for this clone. This sequence joins TRBV19 and TRBJ2-2; 8 bases line up with TRBD2. V lost 6 bases to trimming and J lost 4 bases; unmatched junction nucleotides: 13. CDR3 length: 17 amino acids. From germline, CDR1 is LNHDA and CDR2 SQIVND (reference sequence). The CDR3 is CASRTTVPSGRTGELFF. CDR3 sequence (DNA): TGTGCCAGTAGAACGACGGTTCCTAGCGGGCGCACCGGGGAGCTGTTTTTT.

This clone was observed a handful of times. V and J are TRBV2 and TRBJ2-1, with TRBD1 matching over 8 bases. Trimming at V came to 3 bases and at J to 14 bases, leaving 3 bases not matched to a gene. From germline, CDR1 is SNHLY and CDR2 FYNNEI. This CDR3 region has 11 residues. CDR3 loop: CASSDKDREFF. The CDR3 nucleotides read TGTGCCAGCAGTGATAAGGACAGGGAGTTCTTC.

The gene calls are TRBV9 and TRBJ2-7; 9 nucleotides align to TRBD1. Germline V gene data show CDR1 as SGDLS and CDR2 as YYNGEE. There are 14 residues in the CDR3. The ends lost 3 bases at V and 0 bases at J; junction bases unmatched: 1. CDR3 region: CASSEGQGSYEQYF. CDR3 DNA sequence: TGTGCCAGCAGCGAGGGACAGGGCTCCTACGAGCAGTACTTC.

The chain is built from TRBV3-1 (or the pseudogene TRBV3-2) and TRBJ1-2, with D perhaps matching TRBD1 (5 bases). The CDR3 contains 14 residues. V lost 1 base to trimming and J lost 4 bases, with 10 bases between them. The V gene's germline CDR1 is LGHDT and CDR2 YNNKEL (reference sequence). CDR3 sequence reads: CASSQAPGRYGYTF. CDR3 nucleotide sequence: TGTGCCAGCAGCCAAGCCCCAGGGCGCTATGGCTACACCTTC.

This clone has only a few counts. The V gene is TRBV30, the J gene TRBJ1-2, with 7 bases fitting TRBD1. J lost 6 bases, V lost 1 base, and 8 bases had no gene match. This CDR3 comprises 14 residues. The V gene's germline CDR1 is GTSNPN and CDR2 SVGIG (reference sequence). The CDR3 DNA is TGTGCCTGGAGTGCGGAGGGGGCTCGGGATGGCTACACCTTC. Translation gives CAWSAEGARDGYTF.

CDR3 amino acids: CASSLFRGLAYNEQFF. In DNA form, the CDR3 reads TGTGCCAGCAGTTTATTCAGGGGCCTCGCCTACAATGAGCAGTTCTTC. The chain uses TRBV28 and TRBJ2-1; a possible D gene is TRBD1 (6 bases). This CDR3 has 16 amino acids. V lost 1 base to trimming and J lost 2 bases, with 12 bases between them. From germline, CDR1 is MDHEN and CDR2 SYDVKM.

DNA for the CDR3: TGTGCCAGCAGTTGGACAGGGACCTACGAGCAGTACTTC. This translates into CASSWTGTYEQYF. The chain joins TRBV12-3 or TRBV12-4 to TRBJ2-7; 8 bases map to TRBD1. J lost 2 bases, V lost 4 bases, and 1 base had no gene match. The CDR3 covers 13 residues.

This clone was recorded a few times. V gene TRBV6-5 combines with J gene TRBJ2-3, with 7 bases fitting TRBD2. J lost 2 bases, V lost 6 bases, and 5 bases had no gene match. Germline V gene lookup returns CDR1 MNHEY and CDR2 SVGAGI. There are 14 residues in the CDR3. The CDR3 loop is CASSNRLATDTQYF. The CDR3 nucleotides are TGTGCCAGCAGCAACCGACTAGCCACAGATACGCAGTATTTT.

The chain carries TRBV27 and TRBJ2-7; TRBD2 agrees at 9 bases. After removal of 5 bases from V and 4 bases from J, the junction contained 12 bases not matched to a gene. CDR3 length: 16 amino acids. Germline V CDR1 and CDR2: MNHEY, SMNVEV (reference sequence). The CDR3 nucleotides read TGTGCCAGCAGTCTAAAGGCTAGCGGGATAGTATACGAGCAGTACTTC. It translates to CASSLKASGIVYEQYF.

This clone was detected only once. The chain uses TRBV11-2 and TRBJ2-1, with D possibly TRBD2 on 6 matching bases. Trimming shortened V by 1 base and J by 6 bases, and 10 bases separated the two germline ends. Germline assignment: CDR1 SGHAT and CDR2 FQNNGV. The CDR3 has 14 amino acids. The CDR3 DNA reads as TGTGCCAGCAGCTTAGCGGGAGTGACCAATGAGCAGTTCTTC. It specifies CASSLAGVTNEQFF.

The chain is built from TRBV6-4 and TRBJ2-6; D is possibly TRBD2 (6 bases). The ends were cut back, 6 bases at V and 0 bases at J, with 18 bases in the middle. The CDR3 loop spans 18 amino acids. In germline, CDR1 is MRHNA, CDR2 SNTAGT. Here the CDR3 DNA reads TGTGCCAGCAGACTACTATCGGAGGGGAACTCTGGGGCCAACGTCCTGACTTTC. This sequence encodes CASRLLSEGNSGANVLTF.

This clone was counted many times. V gene TRBV28 combines with J gene TRBJ2-2; 9 bases are shared with TRBD2. The CDR3 contains 16 residues. CDR1 MDHEN and CDR2 SYDVKM come from the germline V gene. Trimming took 1 base from V and 7 from J; bases not matched to a gene: 7. The chain's CDR3 is CASSLYIAGDGGELFF. The CDR3 nucleotides are TGTGCCAGCAGTTTATATATAGCGGGAGACGGCGGGGAGCTGTTTTTT.

The gene calls are TRBV6-5 and TRBJ2-7; 7 bases fit TRBD1. The CDR3 has 15 residues. Looked up from germline, CDR1 is MNHEY and CDR2 is SVGAGI. With V trimmed by 6 bases and J by 2 bases, 10 bases remained unmatched. The CDR3 reads CASRARTGLPYEQYF. CDR3 bases: TGTGCCAGCAGGGCTCGGACAGGCCTCCCCTACGAGCAGTACTTC.

This chain connects TRBV5-1 to TRBJ2-7; 7 positions agree with TRBD1. The CDR3 extends over 15 amino acids. Germline V gene lookup returns CDR1 SGHRS and CDR2 YFSETQ. V was pared by 0 bases and J by 2 bases, with 5 bases of the junction left unmatched. CDR3: CASSLEGDRAYEQYF. The CDR3 bases are TGCGCCAGCAGCTTGGAAGGGGACAGAGCCTACGAGCAGTACTTC.